The 9 T cell receptor beta chains reported below all come from one sample, sequenced in a study of shared clonotypes between healthy human individuals. Produced via immunoSEQ multiplex PCR; TCRdb's table is partial and in-frame only. This table has about 820,000 clones, around 92% appearing once. The naive CD8 population came from CD45RO-negative cells selected for CCR7, without terminally differentiated effector memory CD45RA+ cells. Sample: naive CD8+ T cells sorted from blood. These receptors all stem from a man aged 30-40 years in good health.

The DNA of the CDR3 is TGTGCCAGCAGCTCGAGGGGACAGGGAGAGACCCAGTACTTC. Amino acid sequence: CASSSRGQGETQYF. The chain uses TRBV11-2 and TRBJ2-5; 9 nucleotides agree with TRBD1. CDR3 length equals 14 residues. The V gene's germline CDR1 is SGHAT and CDR2 FQNNGV. Losses at the gene ends were 4 bases for V and 4 bases for J; bases not matched to a gene: 4.

The genes are TRBV4-1 and TRBJ2-3, with 7 bases fitting TRBD2. Per the germline V gene, CDR1 is MGHRA and CDR2 is YSYEKL. The CDR3 consists of 18 residues. V lost 0 bases to trimming and J lost 2 bases; unmatched junction nucleotides: 11. This chain's CDR3 is CASSQDPPSGTYTDTQYF. The CDR3 DNA is TGCGCCAGCAGCCAAGATCCCCCAAGCGGGACCTACACAGATACGCAGTATTTT.

This clone has a single count. The chain recombines TRBV29-1 with TRBJ1-2; a weak D match, TRBD1 (5 bases). Per germline, CDR1 SQVTM and CDR2 ANQGSEA. This CDR3 contains 14 residues. Deletions cut 7 bases from V and 1 base from J, with 16 bases between. Here the CDR3 reads CSATEDKDNYGYTF. The CDR3 DNA is TGCAGCGCTACCGAGGACAAGGATAACTATGGCTACACCTTC.

This chain links TRBV30 with TRBJ2-7; 8 nucleotides match TRBD2. Germline-derived CDR1 and CDR2 are GTSNPN and SVGIG (reference sequence). This CDR3 is built from 17 residues. V gave up 7 bases and J gave up 6 bases; unmatched junction bases: 23. The CDR3 reads CAFSGSVAGYGIGEQYF. For the CDR3, the DNA is TGTGCCTTCTCCGGGTCCGTAGCGGGATACGGAATTGGCGAGCAGTACTTC.

V is TRBV7-9 and J is TRBJ2-7; D remains unclear. Trimming took off 0 bases at V and 2 bases at J, with 8 bases between the two ends. The CDR3 is made up of 14 amino acids. Germline CDR1 and CDR2: SEHNR and FQNEAQ (reference sequence). The CDR3: CASSLAVDAYEQYF. CDR3 in DNA: TGTGCCAGCAGCTTAGCGGTGGACGCCTACGAGCAGTACTTC.

The chain couples TRBV29-1 to TRBJ2-7; the match to TRBD1 covers 9 bases. The CDR3 has 14 amino acids. Germline CDR1 reads SQVTM; CDR2 reads ANQGSEA. V was clipped by 6 bases and J by 2 bases; unmatched bases: 8. The CDR3 region is CSVDIGTGPYEQYF. The CDR3 bases are TGCAGCGTCGACATAGGGACAGGGCCCTACGAGCAGTACTTC.

This chain links TRBV16 with TRBJ2-7; D gene uncertain. Trimming stripped 3 bases from V and 2 bases from J, with 8 bases between. CDR3 size: 13 residues. Germline V CDR1 and CDR2: KGHSY, FQNENV. The CDR3 coding sequence is TGTGCCAGCAGCCAGTTGGGGACCTACGAGCAGTACTTC. Protein sequence: CASSQLGTYEQYF.

The table lists this clone with a few counts. V usage is TRBV4-1 and J usage is TRBJ1-4; D is unclear. Germline-derived CDR1 and CDR2 are MGHRA and YSYEKL. Trimming shortened V by 0 bases and J by 6 bases, and 11 bases separated the two germline ends. The CDR3 runs 15 residues. DNA of the CDR3: TGCGCCAGCAGCCAAGACCGGGCCGGAGATGAAAAACTGTTTTTT. The encoded protein is CASSQDRAGDEKLFF.

A remark on this clone: The identical CDR3 is also encoded by other nucleotide sequences in the sample. The chain carries TRBV7-9 and TRBJ2-7; D is uncertain. Germline V CDR1 and CDR2: SEHNR, FQNEAQ (reference sequence). The ends were cut back, 5 bases at V and 3 bases at J, with 8 bases in the middle. CDR3 length: 12 amino acids. The CDR3 loop reads CASSLDIYEQYF. The CDR3, as DNA: TGTGCCAGCAGCCTCGACATCTACGAGCAGTACTTC.